The following is a T cell receptor (beta chain) sequence with its context. These data originate in a study of sequential checkpoint blockade in melanoma. Across the whole study: First-line arms were nivolumab then ipilimumab, or the reverse, randomized 1:1. Both treatment sequences were followed by maintenance nivolumab.

Per germline, CDR1 SGHDN and CDR2 FVKESK. CDR3 length: 15 residues. V shed 0 bases, J shed 3 bases, and the junction held 1 base outside the gene matches. Regarding treatment: randomized to nivolumab then ipilimumab (arm A) or the reverse (arm B). Live CD3+CD8+ CD19− CD56− cells were sorted from PBMCs. The method was immunoSEQ multiplex PCR; TCRdb's version includes in-frame clones alone and lacks a portion of them. The data hold roughly 20,000 clones, with 55% to 75% observed a single time. Sequenced material: CD8+ T cells sorted from blood (inferred from file names), taken from a patient given nivolumab and ipilimumab in sequence. The chain joins TRBV14 to TRBJ2-2; 7 bases agree with TRBD1. This TCR was sampled from a human donor with melanoma. For the CDR3, the DNA is TGTGCCAGCAGCCAAGATCAGGGGGACACCGGGGAGCTGTTTTTT. Translation gives CASSQDQGDTGELFF.